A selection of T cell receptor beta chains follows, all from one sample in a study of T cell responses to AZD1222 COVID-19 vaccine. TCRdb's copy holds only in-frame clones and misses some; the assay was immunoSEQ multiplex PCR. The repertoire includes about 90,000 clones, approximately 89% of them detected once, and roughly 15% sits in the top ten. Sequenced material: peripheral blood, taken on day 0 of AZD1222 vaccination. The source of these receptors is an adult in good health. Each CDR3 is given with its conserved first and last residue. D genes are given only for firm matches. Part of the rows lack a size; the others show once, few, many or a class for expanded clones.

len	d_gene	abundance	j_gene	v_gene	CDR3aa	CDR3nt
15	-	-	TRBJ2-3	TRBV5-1	CASSLDRAVTDTQYF	TGCGCCAGCAGCTTGGACAGGGCCGTCACAGATACGCAGTATTTT
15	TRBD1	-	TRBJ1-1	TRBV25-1	CASSAKQGGGSEAFF	TGTGCCAGCAGTGCGAAACAGGGGGGAGGGTCTGAAGCTTTCTTT
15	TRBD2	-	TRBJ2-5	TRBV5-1	CASSLVLAGRETQYF	TGCGCCAGCAGCTTGGTACTAGCGGGACGAGAGACCCAGTACTTC
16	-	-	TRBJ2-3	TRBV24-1	CATSDTLRGPTDTQYF	TGTGCCACCAGTGATACCCTCCGGGGGCCCACAGATACGCAGTATTTT
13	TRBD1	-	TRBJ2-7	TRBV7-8	CASSGDRGGEQYF	TGTGCCAGCAGCGGAGACAGGGGCGGGGAGCAGTACTTC
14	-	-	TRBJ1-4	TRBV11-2	CASSLGQGNEKLFF	TGTGCCAGCAGCTTAGGCCAGGGAAATGAAAAACTGTTTTTT
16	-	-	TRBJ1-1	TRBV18	CASSPPSKGWGAEAFF	TGTGCCAGCTCACCTCCCTCTAAAGGGTGGGGCGCTGAAGCTTTCTTT
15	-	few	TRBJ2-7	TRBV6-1	CASSESGRGNYEQYF	TGTGCCAGCAGTGAATCCGGCAGGGGCAATTACGAGCAGTACTTC
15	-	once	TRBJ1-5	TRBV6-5	CASSYNSRAGQPQHF	TGTGCCAGCAGTTACAATTCCAGGGCCGGTCAGCCCCAGCATTTT
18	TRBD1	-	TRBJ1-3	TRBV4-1	CASSPADRQGATGNTIYF	TGCGCCAGCAGCCCTGCGGACAGACAGGGGGCAACGGGAAACACCATATATTTT